A selection of T cell receptor beta chains follows, all from one sample in a study of control samples from healthy donors and cancer patients. Clones were read by immunoSEQ multiplex PCR, and TCRdb kept only the in-frame ones, dropping some. The sample holds fewer than 200,000 clones, about 94% seen once. The sequencing input was blood. The receptors shown here come from a woman aged 55-69 years in good health. Each CDR3 is given with its conserved first and last residue. D genes are given only for firm matches. Clone size is stated in some rows and not others, as once, few, many or a class when expanded.

abundance,j_gene,v_gene,d_gene,CDR3nt,CDR3aa
NA,TRBJ2-1,TRBV12-3/TRBV12-4,NA,TGTGCCAGCAGCCTAAGCGGCTCAAATGAGCAGTTCTTC,CASSLSGSNEQFF
NA,TRBJ1-5,TRBV7-8,TRBD1,TGTGCCAGCAGCTCCCAACAGGGGGATCAGCCCCAGCATTTT,CASSSQQGDQPQHF
NA,TRBJ2-5,TRBV3-1/TRBV3-2,NA,TGTGCCAGCAGTCTTCAAGGGGGTTTAGAGACCCAGTACTTC,CASSLQGGLETQYF
few,TRBJ1-5,TRBV19,NA,TGTGCCAGTAGTATCAAAAGGGTTGGACAGCCCCAGCATTTT,CASSIKRVGQPQHF
NA,TRBJ1-2,TRBV5-6,NA,TGTGCCAGCAGCGTAACAGGGAAGGGGCTCTATGGCTACACCTTC,CASSVTGKGLYGYTF
NA,TRBJ1-5,TRBV30,NA,TGTGCCTGGAGGCCTGACGACAATCAGCCCCAGCATTTT,CAWRPDDNQPQHF
NA,TRBJ1-1,TRBV28,TRBD1,TGTGCCAGCAGTTTGGGACAGGGGGGGAGAGCTTTCTTT,CASSLGQGGRAFF
NA,TRBJ1-2,TRBV12-3/TRBV12-4,NA,TGTGCCAGCAGTTTTGAGGGGCCCTATGGCTACACCTTC,CASSFEGPYGYTF
NA,TRBJ2-1,TRBV5-1,TRBD1,TGCGCCAGCAGCTTGGCCGGAGACAGGGGGCGGGAGCAGTTCTTC,CASSLAGDRGREQFF
NA,TRBJ2-5,TRBV11-2,NA,TGTGCCAGCAGCTTCCAGGGAGAGACCCAGTACTTC,CASSFQGETQYF
few,TRBJ2-7,TRBV11-2,NA,TGTGCCAGCAGCTCCATCAAACGGGCCGAGGGTGAGCAGTACTTC,CASSSIKRAEGEQYF
NA,TRBJ1-5,TRBV6-5,NA,TGTGCCAGCAGCCTCATGGGGGGAAGCAATCAGCCCCAGCATTTT,CASSLMGGSNQPQHF
NA,TRBJ2-3,TRBV11-3,NA,TGTGCCAGCAGCTACGGGTCCGATACGCAGTATTTT,CASSYGSDTQYF
NA,TRBJ1-1,TRBV5-6,TRBD1,TGTGCCAGCAGCTTGCTGGGGACAGGGGTCGTAACTGAAGCTTTCTTT,CASSLLGTGVVTEAFF
NA,TRBJ1-6,TRBV10-2,NA,TGCGCCAGCAGTGATTACAGGGTTGGGTATCGGGGTTCACCCCTCCACTTT,CASSDYRVGYRGSPLHF
NA,TRBJ2-3,TRBV24-1,TRBD2,TGTGCCACCAGTGATTCGTCTGGCGGGGGTAGCACAGATACGCAGTATTTT,CATSDSSGGGSTDTQYF
NA,TRBJ1-1,TRBV6-1,NA,TGTGCCAGCAGTGAAGACAACAGGGTGATCTTTGATGAAGCTTTCTTT,CASSEDNRVIFDEAFF
NA,TRBJ2-2,TRBV4-3,TRBD2,TGCGCCAGCAGCCAAGCACTTAGACTAGCGGGGGTCGGGGAGCTGTTTTTT,CASSQALRLAGVGELFF
NA,TRBJ1-1,TRBV29-1,TRBD1,TGCAGCGTTGAGGGACAGGAGGGCACTGAAGCTTTCTTT,CSVEGQEGTEAFF
NA,TRBJ1-5,TRBV28,NA,TGTGCCAGCAGTTTACCCAGGACCGTGGGGCAGCCCCAGCATTTT,CASSLPRTVGQPQHF
NA,TRBJ1-2,TRBV29-1,NA,TGCAGCGTCGTGGATGGCTACACCTTC,CSVVDGYTF
NA,TRBJ1-6,TRBV19,NA,TGTGCCAGTAGGTTGCTAGTAGGGCAGGGAAATTCACCCCTCCACTTT,CASRLLVGQGNSPLHF
NA,TRBJ1-2,TRBV7-3,NA,TGTGCCAGCAGCCGAACAGGGTTCGAGGGCTACACCTTC,CASSRTGFEGYTF
NA,TRBJ2-7,TRBV6-6,TRBD2,TGTGCCAGCAGACGCCAATCTAGCGGTAACGTCTACGAGCAGTACTTC,CASRRQSSGNVYEQYF
NA,TRBJ2-1,TRBV6-5,NA,TGTGCCAGCAGCCTCACGCGGAATTCCTACAATGAGCAGTTCTTC,CASSLTRNSYNEQFF
NA,TRBJ1-1,TRBV7-9,NA,TGTGCCAGCAGCTTAAGTGAGGTCTCAGGGAGTGAAGCTTTCTTT,CASSLSEVSGSEAFF
once,TRBJ1-2,TRBV6-2/TRBV6-3,TRBD1,TGTGCCAGCAGTCTCAGGGGGCCTCCATCCGCTGGCTACACCTTC,CASSLRGPPSAGYTF
NA,TRBJ2-7,TRBV5-1,TRBD1,TGCGCCAGCAGCTCCAGGGGGCTCTACGAGCAGTACTTC,CASSSRGLYEQYF
NA,TRBJ1-3,TRBV27,NA,TGTGCCAGCAGGCCATCGGCCGGGAACACCATATATTTT,CASRPSAGNTIYF
NA,TRBJ2-5,TRBV14,NA,TGTGCCAGCGATCCGGGGTCCAGAGAGACCCAGTACTTC,CASDPGSRETQYF
NA,TRBJ1-4,TRBV7-9,NA,TGTGCCAGCAGCTTAGCTGGTAATGAAAAACTGTTTTTT,CASSLAGNEKLFF
NA,TRBJ1-1,TRBV18,NA,TGTGCCAGCTCACCACCGGGGCAAGGCACTGAAGCTTTCTTT,CASSPPGQGTEAFF
NA,TRBJ1-1,TRBV20-1,NA,TGCAGTGCAGGACGGTCTGAAGCTTTCTTT,CSAGRSEAFF
NA,TRBJ1-3,TRBV7-9,NA,TGTGCCAGCAGCTTAGCGAACCGCCCTAGCTCTGGAAACACCATATATTTT,CASSLANRPSSGNTIYF
NA,TRBJ1-2,TRBV14,TRBD1,TGTGCCAGCAGCCAAAACAGGGGCTACTATGGCTACACCTTC,CASSQNRGYYGYTF
NA,TRBJ2-2,TRBV3-1/TRBV3-2,TRBD2,TGTGCCAGCAGCCGGCGGGAGGCGAACACCGGGGAGCTGTTTTTT,CASSRREANTGELFF
NA,TRBJ1-5,TRBV19,NA,TGTGCCAGTAGGATAGCTGAGGGGGGAAGGCAGCCCCAGCATTTT,CASRIAEGGRQPQHF
NA,TRBJ1-1,TRBV29-1,NA,TGCACCTCTCGACAGATACCGAACACTGAAGCTTTCTTT,CTSRQIPNTEAFF
once,TRBJ1-1,TRBV29-1,TRBD1,TGCAGCGTAAAAGGACAGGGTGGCGCTGAAGCTTTCTTT,CSVKGQGGAEAFF